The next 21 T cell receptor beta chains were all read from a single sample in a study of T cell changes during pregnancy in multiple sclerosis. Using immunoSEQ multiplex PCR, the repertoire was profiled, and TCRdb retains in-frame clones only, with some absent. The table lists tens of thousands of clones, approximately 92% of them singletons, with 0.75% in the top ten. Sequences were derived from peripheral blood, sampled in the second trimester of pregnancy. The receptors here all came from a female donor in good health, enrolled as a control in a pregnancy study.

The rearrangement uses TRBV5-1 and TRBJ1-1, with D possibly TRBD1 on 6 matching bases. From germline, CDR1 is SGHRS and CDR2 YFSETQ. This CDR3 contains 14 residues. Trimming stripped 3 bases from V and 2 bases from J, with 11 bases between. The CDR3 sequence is CASSSRTENTEAFF. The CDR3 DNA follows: TGCGCCAGCAGCTCCCGGACAGAAAACACTGAAGCTTTCTTT.

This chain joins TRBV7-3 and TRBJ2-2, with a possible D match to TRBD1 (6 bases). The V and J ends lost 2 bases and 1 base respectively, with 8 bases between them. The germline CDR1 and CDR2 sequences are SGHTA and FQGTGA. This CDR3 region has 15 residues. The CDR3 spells CASSLQGQNTGELFF. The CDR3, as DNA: TGTGCCAGCAGCTTACAGGGACAGAACACCGGGGAGCTGTTTTTT. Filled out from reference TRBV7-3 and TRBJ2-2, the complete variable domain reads GAGVSQTPSNKVTEKGKYVELRCDPISGHTALYWYRQSLGQGPEFLIYFQGTGAADDSGLPNDRFFAVRPEGSVSTLKIQRTERGDSAVYLCASSLQGQNTGELFFGEGSRLTVL.

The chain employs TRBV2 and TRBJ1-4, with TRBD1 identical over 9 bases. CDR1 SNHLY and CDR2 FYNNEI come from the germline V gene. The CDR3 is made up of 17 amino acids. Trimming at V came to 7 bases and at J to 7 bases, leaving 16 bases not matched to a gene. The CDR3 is CASKTVLPGQGTEKLFF. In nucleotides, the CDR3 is TGTGCCAGCAAGACCGTACTTCCGGGACAGGGAACTGAAAAACTGTTTTTT.

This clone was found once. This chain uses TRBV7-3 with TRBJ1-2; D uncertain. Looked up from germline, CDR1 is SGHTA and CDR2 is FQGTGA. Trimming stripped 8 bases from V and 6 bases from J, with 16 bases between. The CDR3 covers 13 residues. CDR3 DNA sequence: TGTGCCAGCTCAGCGACGTCAGCCCATGGCTACACCTTC. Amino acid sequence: CASSATSAHGYTF.

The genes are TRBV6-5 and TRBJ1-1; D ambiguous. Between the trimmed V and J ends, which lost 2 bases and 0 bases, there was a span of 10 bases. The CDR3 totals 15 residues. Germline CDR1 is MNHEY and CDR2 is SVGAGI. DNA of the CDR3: TGTGCCAGCAGTTACGCCCGACAAATGAACACTGAAGCTTTCTTT. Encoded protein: CASSYARQMNTEAFF.

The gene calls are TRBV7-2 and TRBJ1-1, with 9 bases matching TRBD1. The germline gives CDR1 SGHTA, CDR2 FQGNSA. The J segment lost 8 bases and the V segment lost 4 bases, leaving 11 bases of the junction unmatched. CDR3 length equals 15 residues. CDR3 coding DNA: TGTGCCAGCAGCTCAAGACAGGGGGGGATTGGCGAAGCTTTCTTT. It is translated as CASSSRQGGIGEAFF. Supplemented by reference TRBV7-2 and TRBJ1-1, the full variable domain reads GAGVSQSPSNKVTEKGKDVELRCDPISGHTALYWYRQSLGQGLEFLIYFQGNSAPDKSGLPSDRFSAERTGGSVSTLTIQRTQQEDSAVYLCASSSRQGGIGEAFFGQGTRLTVV.

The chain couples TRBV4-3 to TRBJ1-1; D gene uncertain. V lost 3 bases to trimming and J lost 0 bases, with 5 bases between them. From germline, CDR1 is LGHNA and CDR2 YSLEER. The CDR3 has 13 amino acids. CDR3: CASSQGMNTEAFF. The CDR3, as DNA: TGCGCCAGCAGCCAGGGCATGAACACTGAAGCTTTCTTT.

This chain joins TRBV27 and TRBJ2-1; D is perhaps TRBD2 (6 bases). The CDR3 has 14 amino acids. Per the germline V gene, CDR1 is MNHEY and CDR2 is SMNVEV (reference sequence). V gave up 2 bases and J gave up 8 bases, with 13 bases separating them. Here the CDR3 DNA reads TGTGCCAGCAGTTTAAAGGTGGGCGGGGATGAGCAGTTCTTC. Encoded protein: CASSLKVGGDEQFF.

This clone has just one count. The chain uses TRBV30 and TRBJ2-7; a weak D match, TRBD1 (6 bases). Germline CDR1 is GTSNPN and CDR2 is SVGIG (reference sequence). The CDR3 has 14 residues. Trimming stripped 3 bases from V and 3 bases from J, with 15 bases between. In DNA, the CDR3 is TGTGCCTGGAGAGTGGGGGCCGTGGGCTACGAGCAGTACTTC. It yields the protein CAWRVGAVGYEQYF.

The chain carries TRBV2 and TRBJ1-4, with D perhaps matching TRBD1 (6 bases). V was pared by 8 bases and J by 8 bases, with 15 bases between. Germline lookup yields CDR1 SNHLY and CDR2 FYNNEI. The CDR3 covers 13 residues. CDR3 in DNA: TGTGCCAGCTTTCGGGGGGCGCAAGAAAAACTGTTTTTT. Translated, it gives CASFRGAQEKLFF.

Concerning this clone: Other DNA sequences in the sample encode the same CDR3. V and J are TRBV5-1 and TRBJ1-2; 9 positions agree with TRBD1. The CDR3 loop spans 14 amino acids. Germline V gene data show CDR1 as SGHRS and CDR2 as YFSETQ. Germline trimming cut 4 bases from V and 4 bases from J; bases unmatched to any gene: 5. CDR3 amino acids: CASSLGDRAYGYTF. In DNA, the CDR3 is TGCGCCAGCAGCCTAGGGGACAGGGCCTATGGCTACACCTTC.

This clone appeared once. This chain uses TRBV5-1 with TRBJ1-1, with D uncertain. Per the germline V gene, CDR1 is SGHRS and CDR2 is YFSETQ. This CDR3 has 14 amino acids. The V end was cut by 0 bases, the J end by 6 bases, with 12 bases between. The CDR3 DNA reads TGCGCCAGCAGCTTGGGCTCCGGGTCACCTGAAGCTTTCTTT. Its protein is CASSLGSGSPEAFF.

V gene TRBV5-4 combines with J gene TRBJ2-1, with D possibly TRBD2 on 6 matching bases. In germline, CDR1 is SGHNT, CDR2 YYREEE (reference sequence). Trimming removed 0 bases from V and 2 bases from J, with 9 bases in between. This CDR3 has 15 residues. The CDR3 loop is CASSLGDSPYNEQFF. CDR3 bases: TGTGCCAGCAGCTTGGGGGACTCGCCCTACAATGAGCAGTTCTTC.

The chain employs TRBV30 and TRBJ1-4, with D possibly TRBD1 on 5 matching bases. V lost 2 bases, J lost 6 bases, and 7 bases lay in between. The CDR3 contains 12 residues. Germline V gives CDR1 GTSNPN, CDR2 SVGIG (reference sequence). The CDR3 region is CAWSPRDEKLFF. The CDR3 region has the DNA TGTGCCTGGAGTCCCAGGGATGAAAAACTGTTTTTT.

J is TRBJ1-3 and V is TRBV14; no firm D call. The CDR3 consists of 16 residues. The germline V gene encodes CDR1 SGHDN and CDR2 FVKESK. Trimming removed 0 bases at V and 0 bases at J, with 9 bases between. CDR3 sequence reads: CASSQEYLLSGNTIYF. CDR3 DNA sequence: TGTGCCAGCAGCCAAGAATACCTACTCTCTGGAAACACCATATATTTT. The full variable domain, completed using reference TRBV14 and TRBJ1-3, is EAGVTQFPSHSVIEKGQTVTLRCDPISGHDNLYWYRRVMGKEIKFLLHFVKESKQDESGMPNNRFLAERTGGTYSTLKVQPAELEDSGVYFCASSQEYLLSGNTIYFGEGSWLTVV.

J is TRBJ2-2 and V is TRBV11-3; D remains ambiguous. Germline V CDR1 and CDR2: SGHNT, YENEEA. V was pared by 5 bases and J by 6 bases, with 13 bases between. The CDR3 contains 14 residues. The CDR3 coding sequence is TGTGCCAGCAGCCCCTTCGGAGTGCCCGGGGAGCTGTTTTTT. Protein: CASSPFGVPGELFF. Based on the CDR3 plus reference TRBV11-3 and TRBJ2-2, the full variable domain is EAGVVQSPRYKIIEKKQPVAFWCNPISGHNTLYWYLQNLGQGPELLIRYENEEAVDDSQLPKDRFSAERLKGVDSTLKIQPAELGDSAVYLCASSPFGVPGELFFGEGSRLTVL.

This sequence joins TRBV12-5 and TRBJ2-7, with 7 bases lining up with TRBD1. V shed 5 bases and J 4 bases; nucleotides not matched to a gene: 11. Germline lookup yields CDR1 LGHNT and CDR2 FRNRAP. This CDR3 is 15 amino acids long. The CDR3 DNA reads TGTGCTAGTGGTACTCCGACAGGGACCCTATACGAGCAGTACTTC. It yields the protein CASGTPTGTLYEQYF.

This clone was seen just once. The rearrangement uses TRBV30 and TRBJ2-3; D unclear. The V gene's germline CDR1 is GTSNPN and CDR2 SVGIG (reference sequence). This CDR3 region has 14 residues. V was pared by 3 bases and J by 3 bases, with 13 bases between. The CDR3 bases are TGTGCCTGGAGGCCTGGCACAGAGACAGATACGCAGTATTTT. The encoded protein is CAWRPGTETDTQYF.

CDR3 in DNA: TGTGCCTGGAGTCAGAGGGGCAATCAGCCCCAGCATTTT. Protein sequence: CAWSQRGNQPQHF. This sequence joins TRBV30 and TRBJ1-5; D is undetermined. Germline CDR1 reads GTSNPN; CDR2 reads SVGIG (reference sequence). This CDR3 is built from 13 residues. Trimming left V 2 bases short and J 2 bases short, with 7 bases between.

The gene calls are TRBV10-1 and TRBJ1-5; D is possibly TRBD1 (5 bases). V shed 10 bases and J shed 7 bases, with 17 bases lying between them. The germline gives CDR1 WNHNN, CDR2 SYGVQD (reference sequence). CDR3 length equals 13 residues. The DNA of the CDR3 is TGCGCCAACTATCGGGGGTATGGGCAGCCCCAGCATTTT. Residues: CANYRGYGQPQHF.

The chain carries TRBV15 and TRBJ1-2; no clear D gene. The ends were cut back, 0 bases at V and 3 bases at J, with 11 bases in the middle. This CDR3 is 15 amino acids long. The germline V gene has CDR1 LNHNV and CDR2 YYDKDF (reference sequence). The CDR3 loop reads CATSREIDSYYGYTF. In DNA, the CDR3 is TGTGCCACCAGCAGAGAAATAGATAGCTACTATGGCTACACCTTC. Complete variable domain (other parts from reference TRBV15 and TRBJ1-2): DAMVIQNPRYQVTQFGKPVTLSCSQTLNHNVMYWYQQKSSQAPKLLFHYYDKDFNNEADTPDNFQSRRPNTSFCFLDIRSPGLGDTAMYLCATSREIDSYYGYTFGSGTRLTVV.